This T cell receptor beta chain originates from a study of blood T cell repertoires in COVID-19. For the study at large: Samples taken during acute and convalescent COVID-19 were collected in the United States, Italy and Spain. T cells, B-cell-depleted T cells, or PBMCs supplied cDNA or gDNA.

Per germline, CDR1 LNHDA and CDR2 SQIVND (reference sequence). This CDR3 comprises 13 residues. Germline trimming cut 4 bases from V and 8 bases from J; bases unmatched to any gene: 4. The assay was immunoSEQ multiplex PCR, and TCRdb's table has in-frame clones only and misses some. The sample lists about 400,000 clones, approximately 90% occurring once. This clonotype was sampled from a woman in her thirties with acute or convalescent COVID-19. The sequenced sample consisted of peripheral blood. The chain couples TRBV19 to TRBJ2-1; the match to TRBD2 covers 8 bases. The CDR3 DNA reads as TGTGCCAGTAGTAGACTTAGCGGGGATGAGCAGTTCTTC. Translating it yields CASSRLSGDEQFF. Supplemented by reference TRBV19 and TRBJ2-1, the full variable domain reads DGGITQSPKYLFRKEGQNVTLSCEQNLNHDAMYWYRQDPGQGLRLIYYSQIVNDFQKGDIAEGYSVSREKKESFPLTVTSAQKNPTAFYLCASSRLSGDEQFFGPGTRLTVL.